These 20 T cell receptor beta chains originate from one sample sequenced in a study of blood T cells in healthy people across ages. PCR was performed a second time for about 7 to 12 cycles using a sample-barcoded 5' primer and a J-beta primer mix. TCRdb re-called the 5' RACE reads through MiXCR, storing one row per CDR3 protein. The sample lists 1,500,000 or so distinct CDR3 sequences, roughly two fifths occurring once. The specimen sequenced was blood. The source of these receptors is a woman between 18 and 30 years old in good health.

This clonotype has a handful of counts. This chain links TRBV7-2 with TRBJ2-1; TRBD2 is a possible D gene (5 bases). From germline, CDR1 is SGHTA and CDR2 FQGNSA. The V end lost 0 bases, the J end lost 10 bases, and 13 bases lay between the germline ends. This CDR3 has 14 residues. In nucleotides, the CDR3 is TGTGCCAGCAGCTTAGCACGGCTAGCAGACGAGCAGTTCTTC. As protein: CASSLARLADEQFF.

The chain employs TRBV20-1 and TRBJ1-5; D gene ambiguous. The length of the CDR3 is 12 residues. V was trimmed by 7 bases and J by 1 base, leaving 8 bases between them. Germline assignment: CDR1 DFQATT and CDR2 SNEGSKA (reference sequence). DNA of the CDR3: TGCAGTGTAAGGAAGAGCAATCAGCCCCAGCATTTT. Amino acid sequence: CSVRKSNQPQHF.

This chain links TRBV6-5 with TRBJ2-1; 8 nucleotides match TRBD1. V trimming: 6 bases; J trimming: 5 bases; junction bases outside the gene matches: 9. The length of the CDR3 is 15 residues. Germline V gene data show CDR1 as MNHEY and CDR2 as SVGAGI. Written as DNA, the CDR3 is TGTGCCAGCAGATACCACAGGGGGAGCCACAATGAGCAGTTCTTC. The encoded protein is CASRYHRGSHNEQFF.

This clonotype has a handful of counts. The chain carries TRBV3-1 and TRBJ2-3; D is perhaps TRBD2 (5 bases). The germline V and J ends were trimmed by 1 base and 6 bases, with 20 bases remaining between them. Germline V CDR1 and CDR2: LGHDT, YNNKEL (reference sequence). This CDR3 is 17 amino acids long. The CDR3: CASSQGLMASSADTQYF. CDR3 sequence (DNA): TGTGCCAGCAGCCAAGGTTTGATGGCTAGCTCGGCCGATACGCAGTATTTT.

The V call is TRBV29-1, the J call TRBJ2-1; a weak D match, TRBD2 (5 bases). This CDR3 spans 14 amino acids. The germline V and J ends were trimmed by 4 bases and 6 bases, with 16 bases remaining between them. Germline V gene sequence: CDR1 SQVTM, CDR2 ANQGSEA. The CDR3 reads CSVGVRNGGNEQFF. In nucleotides, the CDR3 is TGCAGCGTTGGGGTTCGCAACGGAGGCAATGAGCAGTTCTTC.

This clonotype was seen ten or more times. Written as DNA, the CDR3 is TGTGCCAGCAGCTTACCGACAGATCTACCCCAATATGGCTACACCTTC. Encoded protein: CASSLPTDLPQYGYTF. The chain carries TRBV13 and TRBJ1-2; perhaps TRBD1 as D (5 bases). The CDR3 length is 16 residues. Trimming removed 2 bases at V and 5 bases at J, with 18 bases between. Germline lookup yields CDR1 PRHDT and CDR2 FYEKMQ (reference sequence). Full variable domain (outside the CDR3, taken from reference TRBV13 and TRBJ1-2): AAGVIQSPRHLIKEKRETATLKCYPIPRHDTVYWYQQGPGQDPQFLISFYEKMQSDKGSIPDRFSAQQFSDYHSELNMSSLELGDSALYFCASSLPTDLPQYGYTFGSGTRLTVV.

This clonotype has ten or more counts. The V and J genes are TRBV4-2 and TRBJ2-7, with 9 bases lining up with TRBD1. The J segment lost 5 bases and the V segment lost 3 bases, leaving 5 bases of the junction unmatched. CDR1 and CDR2 (germline): LGHNA, YNFKEQ. The CDR3 totals 14 residues. This chain's CDR3 is CASSQTQGAHEQYF. The CDR3 region has the DNA TGTGCCAGCAGCCAGACACAGGGGGCTCACGAGCAGTACTTC.

This clonotype has only a few counts. The CDR3 DNA reads as TGCAGTGCTCCCGCTAAGGTGGGGGCGGGAGACTATATCTACGAGCAGTACTTC. Translation: CSAPAKVGAGDYIYEQYF. The V gene is TRBV20-1, the J gene TRBJ2-7, with D tentatively TRBD2 (7 bases). CDR3 length: 18 amino acids. Between the trimmed V and J ends, which lost 5 bases and 3 bases, there was a span of 29 bases. CDR1 DFQATT and CDR2 SNEGSKA come from the germline V gene (reference sequence).

This clonotype has more than one count but fewer than ten. The chain combines TRBV20-1 with TRBJ1-2; no reliable D call. CDR1 is DFQATT and CDR2 is SNEGSKA in the germline V gene (reference sequence). This CDR3 region has 14 residues. With 0 bases removed from V and 0 bases from J, the gap between germline ends came to 8 bases. Written as DNA, the CDR3 is TGCAGTGCTAGAGATGAGAGAGCTAACTATGGCTACACCTTC. It yields the protein CSARDERANYGYTF.

V usage is TRBV20-1 and J usage is TRBJ2-7; a possible D gene is TRBD2 (6 bases). The CDR3 has 14 amino acids. V was clipped by 3 bases and J by 3 bases, with 15 bases between them. From germline, CDR1 is DFQATT and CDR2 SNEGSKA (reference sequence). The CDR3 bases are TGCAGTGCTAGGCTGGCAGCGGGCGGCTACGAGCAGTACTTC. This sequence encodes CSARLAAGGYEQYF.

This clonotype showed up just a few times. The gene calls are TRBV7-9 and TRBJ2-7; D remains ambiguous. Germline-derived CDR1 and CDR2 are SEHNR and FQNEAQ (reference sequence). CDR3 size: 16 residues. Trimming took off 0 bases at V and 3 bases at J, with 15 bases between the two ends. In DNA, the CDR3 is TGTGCCAGCAGCTTAGCGGTGGGCTCCACCCACTACGAGCAGTACTTC. Protein: CASSLAVGSTHYEQYF.

The CDR3 spells CASSTIGTSGRNEQYF. CDR3 nucleotides: TGTGCCAGCAGTACTATCGGGACTAGCGGGAGAAATGAGCAGTACTTC. The chain uses TRBV28 and TRBJ2-7; the match to TRBD2 covers 14 bases. The J segment lost 7 bases and the V segment lost 5 bases, leaving 10 bases of the junction unmatched. Germline V gene lookup returns CDR1 MDHEN and CDR2 SYDVKM. The CDR3 extends over 16 amino acids.

This clonotype occurred a few times. The chain employs TRBV10-3 and TRBJ2-1; D unresolved. Per germline, CDR1 ENHRY and CDR2 SYGVKD. The CDR3 runs to 13 residues. V was clipped by 3 bases and J by 2 bases, with 5 bases between them. CDR3 sequence reads: CAISDQAYNEQFF. The CDR3, as DNA: TGTGCCATCAGTGACCAAGCCTACAATGAGCAGTTCTTC.

As to this clonotype: A clone one base away is much larger, so this may be a read error. J is TRBJ2-4 and V is TRBV4-3; D remains unclear. The assigned J gene may be wrong: the sequence end matches TRBJ2-7 better. CDR3 length: 14 residues. Germline-derived CDR1 and CDR2 are LGHNA and YSLEER. CDR3 coding DNA: TGCGCCAGCAGCCAAGATGTGAGACCCTACGAGCAGTACTTC. It yields the protein CASSQDVRPYEQYF.

The CDR3 loop reads CASSLSRGGTSTYEQYF. Here the CDR3 DNA reads TGTGCCAGCAGTTTGTCGAGGGGGGGAACTTCGACCTACGAGCAGTACTTC. This sequence joins TRBV12-3 or TRBV12-4 and TRBJ2-7; D is perhaps TRBD2 (7 bases). This CDR3 has 17 residues. V dropped 3 bases and J dropped 2 bases, with 20 bases sitting between them.

The genes are TRBV15 and TRBJ2-5; 7 bases map to TRBD1. The J call may not be correct, given that the DNA end is closer to TRBJ2-7. The CDR3 totals 13 residues. CDR1 and CDR2 from the germline V gene are LNHNV and YYDKDF (reference sequence). The DNA for the CDR3 is TGTGCCACCAGAACACAGGGGAAGGTCGAGCAGTACTTC. Its protein product is CATRTQGKVEQYF.

The chain links TRBV20-1 to TRBJ1-4; D is unresolved. Per germline, CDR1 DFQATT and CDR2 SNEGSKA (reference sequence). Trimming pared 5 bases from V and 0 bases from J, leaving 16 bases between. This CDR3 spans 16 amino acids. The CDR3 DNA sequence: TGCAGTGCTTCCCGGCAGCCTCTTACAACTAATGAAAAACTGTTTTTT. It yields the protein CSASRQPLTTNEKLFF.

This clonotype has a count of ten or more. The rearrangement joins TRBV7-2 to TRBJ2-1, with 7 positions matching TRBD1. Germline V gene data show CDR1 as SGHTA and CDR2 as FQGNSA. Trimming removed 5 bases from V and 3 bases from J; junction bases left unmatched: 13. The length of the CDR3 is 17 residues. CDR3 nucleotides: TGTGCCAGCAGCCCATCCATCTCGACAGGGTTCTACAATGAGCAGTTCTTC. It codes for CASSPSISTGFYNEQFF.

The table lists this clonotype with a few counts. A read error may account for a junction end that differs from germline. The DNA of the CDR3 is TGCAGTGCAAGAGGGACAGAGAATCAGCCCCAGCATTTT. Its translation is CSARGTENQPQHF. The genes are TRBV20-1 and TRBJ1-5; 7 bases line up with TRBD1. The CDR3 runs 13 residues. Germline-derived CDR1 and CDR2 are DFQATT and SNEGSKA (reference sequence).

The chain has TRBV2 and TRBJ2-7, with a possible D match to TRBD2 (6 bases). This CDR3 contains 16 residues. The ends were cut back, 3 bases at V and 0 bases at J, with 15 bases in the middle. Looked up from germline, CDR1 is SNHLY and CDR2 is FYNNEI. CDR3 bases: TGTGCCAGCAGTGACCCTAGCGAGATAACCTCCTACGAGCAGTACTTC. Residues: CASSDPSEITSYEQYF. The full variable domain, with the rest looked up from reference TRBV2 and TRBJ2-7, is EPEVTQTPSHQVTQMGQEVILRCVPISNHLYFYWYRQILGQKVEFLVSFYNNEISEKSEIFDDQFSVERPDGSNFTLKIRSTKLEDSAMYFCASSDPSEITSYEQYFGPGTRLTVT.